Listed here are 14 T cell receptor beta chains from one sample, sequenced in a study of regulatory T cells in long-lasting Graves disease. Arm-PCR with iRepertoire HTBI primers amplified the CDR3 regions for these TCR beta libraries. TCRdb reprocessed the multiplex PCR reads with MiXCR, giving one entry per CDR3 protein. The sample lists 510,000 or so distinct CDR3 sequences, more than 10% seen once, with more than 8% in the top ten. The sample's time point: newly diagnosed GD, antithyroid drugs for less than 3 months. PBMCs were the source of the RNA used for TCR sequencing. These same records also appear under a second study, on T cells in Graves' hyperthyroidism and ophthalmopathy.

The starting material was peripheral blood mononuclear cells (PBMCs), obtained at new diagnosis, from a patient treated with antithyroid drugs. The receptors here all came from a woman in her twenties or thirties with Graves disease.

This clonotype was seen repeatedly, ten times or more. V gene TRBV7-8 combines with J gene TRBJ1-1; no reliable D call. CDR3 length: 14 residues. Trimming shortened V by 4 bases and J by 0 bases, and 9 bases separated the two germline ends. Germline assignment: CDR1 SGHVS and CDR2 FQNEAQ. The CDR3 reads CASSWTSMNTEAFF. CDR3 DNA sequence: TGTGCCAGCAGCTGGACCAGCATGAACACTGAAGCTTTCTTT.

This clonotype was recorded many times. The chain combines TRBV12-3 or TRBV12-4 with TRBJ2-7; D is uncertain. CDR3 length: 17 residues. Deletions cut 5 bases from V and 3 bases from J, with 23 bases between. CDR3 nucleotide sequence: TGTGCCAGCAGTCTGGGGTACCCGAGGCGGTACCGCTACGAGCAGTACTTC. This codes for CASSLGYPRRYRYEQYF.

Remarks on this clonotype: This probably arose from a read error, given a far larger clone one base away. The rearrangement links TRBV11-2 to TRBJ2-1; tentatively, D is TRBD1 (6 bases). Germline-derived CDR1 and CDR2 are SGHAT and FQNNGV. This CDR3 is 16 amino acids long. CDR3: CASSLQGWGVQETHYF. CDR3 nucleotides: TGTGCCAGCAGCCTACAGGGTTGGGGAGTTCAGGAGACCCACTACTTC.

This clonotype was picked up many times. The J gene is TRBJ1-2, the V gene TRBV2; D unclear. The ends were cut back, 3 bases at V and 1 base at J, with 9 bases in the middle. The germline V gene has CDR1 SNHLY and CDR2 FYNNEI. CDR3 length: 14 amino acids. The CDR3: CASSEVRLNYGYTF. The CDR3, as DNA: TGTGCCAGCAGTGAGGTCAGACTTAACTATGGCTACACCTTC.

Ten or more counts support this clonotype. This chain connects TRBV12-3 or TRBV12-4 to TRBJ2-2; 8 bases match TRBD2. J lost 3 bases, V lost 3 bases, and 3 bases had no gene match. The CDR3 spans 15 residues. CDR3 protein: CASSFTGGDTGELFF. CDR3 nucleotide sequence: TGTGCCAGCAGTTTTACGGGAGGGGACACCGGGGAGCTGTTTTTT.

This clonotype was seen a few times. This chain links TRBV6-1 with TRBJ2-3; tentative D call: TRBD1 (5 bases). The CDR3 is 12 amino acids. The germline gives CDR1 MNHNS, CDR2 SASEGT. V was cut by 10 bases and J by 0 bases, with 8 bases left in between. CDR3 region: CATTGSTDTQYF. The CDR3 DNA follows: TGTGCCACCACAGGAAGCACAGATACGCAGTATTTT.

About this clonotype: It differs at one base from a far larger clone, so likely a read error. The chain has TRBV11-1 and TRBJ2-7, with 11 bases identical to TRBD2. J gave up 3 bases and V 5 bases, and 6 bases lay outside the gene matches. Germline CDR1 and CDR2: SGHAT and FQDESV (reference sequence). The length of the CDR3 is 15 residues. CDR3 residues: CASSGTSGGRYEQYF. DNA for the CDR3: TGTGCCAGCAGCGGCACTAGCGGGGGTCGCTACGAGCAGTACTTC.

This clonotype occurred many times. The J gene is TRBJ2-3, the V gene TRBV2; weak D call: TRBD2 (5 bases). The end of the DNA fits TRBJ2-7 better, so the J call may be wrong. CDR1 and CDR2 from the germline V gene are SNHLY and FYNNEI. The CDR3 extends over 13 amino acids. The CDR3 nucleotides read TGTGCCAGCAATGGCCTAGCCGGGTACGAGCAGTACTTC. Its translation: CASNGLAGYEQYF.

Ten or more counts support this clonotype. CDR3 sequence: CASSLSSRRTSTDTQYF. The CDR3 nucleotides read TGTGCCAGCAGCTTAAGTAGTAGACGAACTAGCACAGATACGCAGTATTTT. The rearrangement links TRBV11-2 to TRBJ2-3; unclear D gene. There are 17 residues in the CDR3. Trimming left V 2 bases short and J 0 bases short, with 15 bases between. Germline V CDR1 and CDR2: SGHAT, FQNNGV. Full variable domain (rest looked up from reference TRBV11-2 and TRBJ2-3): EAGVAQSPRYKIIEKRQSVAFWCNPISGHATLYWYQQILGQGPKLLIQFQNNGVVDDSQLPKDRFSAERLKGVDSTLKIQPAKLEDSAVYLCASSLSSRRTSTDTQYFGPGTRLTVL.

CDR3 sequence reads: CASSVEDDGLYGYTF. The CDR3 nucleotides are TGTGCCAGCAGCGTCGAGGATGACGGACTCTATGGCTACACCTTC. The V call is TRBV9, the J call TRBJ1-2, with D hard to call. The germline V and J ends were trimmed by 2 bases and 4 bases, with 15 bases remaining between them. In germline, CDR1 is SGDLS, CDR2 YYNGEE. The CDR3 runs 15 residues. The whole variable domain, filled in from reference TRBV9 and TRBJ1-2, reads DSGVTQTPKHLITATGQRVTLRCSPRSGDLSVYWYQQSLDQGLQFLIQYYNGEERAKGNILERFSAQQFPDLHSELNLSSLELGDSALYFCASSVEDDGLYGYTFGSGTRLTVV.

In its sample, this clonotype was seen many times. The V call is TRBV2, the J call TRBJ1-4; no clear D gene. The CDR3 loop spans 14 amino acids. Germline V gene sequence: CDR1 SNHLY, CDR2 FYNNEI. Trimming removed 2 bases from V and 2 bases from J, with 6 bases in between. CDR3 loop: CASSEFRTNEKLFF. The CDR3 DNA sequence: TGTGCCAGCAGTGAATTTCGGACTAATGAAAAACTGTTTTTT.

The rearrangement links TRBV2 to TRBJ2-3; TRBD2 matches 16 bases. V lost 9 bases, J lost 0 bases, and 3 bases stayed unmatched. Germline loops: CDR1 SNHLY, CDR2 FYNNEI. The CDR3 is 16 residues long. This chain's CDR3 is CARGTSGRGSTDTQYF. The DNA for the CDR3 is TGTGCCAGGGGGACTAGCGGGAGGGGAAGCACAGATACGCAGTATTTT.

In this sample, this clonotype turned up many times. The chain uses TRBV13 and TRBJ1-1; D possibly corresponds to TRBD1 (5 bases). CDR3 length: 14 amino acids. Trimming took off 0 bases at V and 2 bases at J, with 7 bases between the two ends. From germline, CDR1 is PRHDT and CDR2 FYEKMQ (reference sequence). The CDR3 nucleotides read TGTGCCAGCAGCTTAGGGGGGGATAACACTGAAGCTTTCTTT. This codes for CASSLGGDNTEAFF.

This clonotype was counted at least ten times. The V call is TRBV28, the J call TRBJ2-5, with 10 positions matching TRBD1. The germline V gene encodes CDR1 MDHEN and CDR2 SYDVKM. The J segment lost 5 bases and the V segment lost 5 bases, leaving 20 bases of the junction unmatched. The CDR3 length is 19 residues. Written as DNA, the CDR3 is TGTGCCAGCAGTCCGAGGGGGACAGGGGATTTTGCCCTTCGCGAGACCCAGTACTTC. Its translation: CASSPRGTGDFALRETQYF.